This TCR beta chain was profiled in a study of T-cell reconstitution after alpha-beta-depleted transplantation in children. Study findings and constraints: Some patients owed their high day-60 TCRbeta diversity to surviving recipient T cells and thymic progenitors. Expanded graft clones numbering several hundred reportedly gave rise to alpha-beta T cells about two months after transplant.

A few counts support this clonotype. Its target is unknown. Unique molecular identifiers featured in how the TCRbeta library was prepared. From the PCR reads, TCRdb called clonotypes with MiXCR, one entry per CDR3 protein. The data hold around 200,000 distinct CDR3 sequences, with under 20% observed a single time. Germline V gene sequence: CDR1 SNHLY, CDR2 FYNNEI. The ends were cut back, 6 bases at V and 6 bases at J, with 26 bases in the middle. The CDR3 totals 17 residues. Sequenced here: PBMCs, mostly from graft donor cells, sampled 360 days after TCRalphabeta/CD19-depleted stem cell transplant. The chain combines TRBV2 with TRBJ1-1; D gene ambiguous. This sequence was found in a male patient aged 2 to 10 who had a stem cell transplant for acute lymphoblastic leukemia, so the T cells may come from the graft donor. The CDR3 region is CASSARLYGRAKPEAFF. The CDR3 DNA follows: TGTGCCAGCAGCGCCCGGTTATATGGCAGAGCCAAACCTGAAGCTTTCTTT.